One sample yielded the 12 T cell receptor beta chains listed below, sequenced in a study of identical twins. TCRdb independently ran MiXCR on the 5' RACE reads; one entry per CDR3 protein. The sample has 450,000 or so distinct CDR3 sequences; about 18% are singletons. The specimen sequenced was naive T cells sorted from blood. The receptors stem from a man aged 50-59 years in good health.

The genes are TRBV5-5 and TRBJ2-6, with D hard to call. V was clipped by 1 base and J by 4 bases, with 9 bases between them. The CDR3 consists of 15 residues. Looked up from germline, CDR1 is SGHKS and CDR2 is YYEKEE (reference sequence). The DNA for the CDR3 is TGTGCCAGCAGCTTGCCCGTTTTCGGGGCCAACGTCCTGACTTTC. This sequence encodes CASSLPVFGANVLTF.

The sample holds many counts of this clonotype. The rearrangement links TRBV5-1 to TRBJ2-7; 7 nucleotides agree with TRBD1. Germline-derived CDR1 and CDR2 are SGHRS and YFSETQ. This CDR3 contains 15 residues. The V gene end was trimmed by 4 bases and the J gene end by 1 base; junction bases not matched to a gene: 8. The CDR3 DNA follows: TGCGCCAGCAGCATGGGACAGCCACCGTCCTACGAGCAGTACTTC. Amino acid sequence: CASSMGQPPSYEQYF.

This clonotype was detected many times. This sequence joins TRBV7-3 and TRBJ2-1, with TRBD2 matching over 12 bases. Germline assignment: CDR1 SGHTA and CDR2 FQGTGA. With V trimmed by 4 bases and J by 6 bases, 7 bases remained unmatched. CDR3 length equals 16 residues. CDR3 bases: TGTGCCAGCAGCTCCCAGGGACTAGCGGGCCGCAATGAGCAGTTCTTC. This translates into CASSSQGLAGRNEQFF.

This clonotype was detected many times. The V call is TRBV5-4, the J call TRBJ2-5; maybe TRBD1 (5 bases). Germline loops: CDR1 SGHNT, CDR2 YYREEE (reference sequence). Trimming cost V 0 bases and J 5 bases, with 11 bases left between them. The CDR3 has 14 residues. CDR3 sequence: CASSLGGPRETQYF. In DNA form, the CDR3 reads TGTGCCAGCAGCTTGGGGGGCCCGAGGGAGACCCAGTACTTC.

This clonotype has ten or more counts. The genes are TRBV4-3 and TRBJ2-1; 12 nucleotides match TRBD2. Germline CDR1 reads LGHNA; CDR2 reads YSLEER. The length of the CDR3 is 13 residues. Trimming at V came to 5 bases and at J to 10 bases, leaving 3 bases not matched to a gene. The chain's CDR3 is CASSWTSGTEQFF. The CDR3 DNA sequence: TGCGCCAGCAGCTGGACTAGCGGGACAGAGCAGTTCTTC.

This clonotype was counted only a few times. The gene calls are TRBV6-2 or TRBV6-3 and TRBJ2-5; 9 nucleotides align to TRBD1. This CDR3 is built from 15 residues. Germline assignment: CDR1 MNHEY and CDR2 SVGEGT. Losses at the gene ends were 2 bases for V and 5 bases for J; bases not matched to a gene: 6. For the CDR3, the DNA is TGTGCCAGCAGTTACCTTAGGACAGGGGACGAGACCCAGTACTTC. Translation gives CASSYLRTGDETQYF.

In this sample, this clonotype turned up a few times. V usage is TRBV7-2 and J usage is TRBJ1-2, with TRBD1 as a possible D gene (6 bases). Trimming pared 3 bases from V and 4 bases from J, leaving 12 bases between. CDR3 length: 14 amino acids. Germline assignment: CDR1 SGHTA and CDR2 FQGNSA. CDR3 loop: CASSLSRDIYGYTF. CDR3 DNA sequence: TGTGCCAGCAGCTTGAGTCGGGACATCTATGGCTACACCTTC.

The V gene is TRBV7-8, the J gene TRBJ2-3; 7 bases agree with TRBD1. V lost 5 bases and J lost 6; bases outside the gene matches: 11. The CDR3 is made up of 15 amino acids. Germline assignment: CDR1 SGHVS and CDR2 FQNEAQ. This CDR3 is CASSGQEPQRDTQYF. Written as DNA, the CDR3 is TGTGCCAGCAGCGGACAGGAGCCCCAGCGGGATACGCAGTATTTT.

This clonotype was recorded many times. The chain has TRBV4-2 and TRBJ2-5; 8 nucleotides match TRBD2. Germline V gene lookup returns CDR1 LGHNA and CDR2 YNFKEQ. The length of the CDR3 is 17 residues. The V and J ends lost 0 bases and 5 bases, in that order; junction bases with no gene match: 11. This CDR3 reads CASSQDGGGLAHETQYF. The CDR3 coding sequence is TGTGCCAGCAGCCAAGATGGTGGCGGACTAGCCCATGAGACCCAGTACTTC.

This clonotype was counted many times. V gene TRBV20-1 combines with J gene TRBJ2-1, with 7 bases aligning to TRBD2. The CDR3 runs 14 residues. Trimming removed 1 base from V and 4 bases from J; junction bases left unmatched: 4. The germline V gene encodes CDR1 DFQATT and CDR2 SNEGSKA (reference sequence). CDR3 residues: CSARVSAGYNEQFF. The CDR3 region has the DNA TGCAGTGCTAGAGTCTCAGCGGGGTACAATGAGCAGTTCTTC.

The chain joins TRBV11-2 to TRBJ2-1; the D gene is possibly TRBD2 (7 bases). Per the germline V gene, CDR1 is SGHAT and CDR2 is FQNNGV. This CDR3 has 16 residues. Between the trimmed V and J ends, which lost 11 bases and 3 bases, there was a span of 23 bases. CDR3 region: CASGRGVGEHYNEQFF. The CDR3 DNA reads as TGTGCCTCGGGGAGGGGGGTAGGGGAACACTACAATGAGCAGTTCTTC. Variable domain in full (rest from reference TRBV11-2 and TRBJ2-1): EAGVAQSPRYKIIEKRQSVAFWCNPISGHATLYWYQQILGQGPKLLIQFQNNGVVDDSQLPKDRFSAERLKGVDSTLKIQPAKLEDSAVYLCASGRGVGEHYNEQFFGPGTRLTVL.

The J gene is TRBJ1-1, the V gene TRBV5-1, with 7 bases that match TRBD1. CDR1 and CDR2 from the germline V gene are SGHRS and YFSETQ. J lost 1 base, V lost 2 bases, and 5 bases had no gene match. The CDR3 contains 15 residues. The CDR3, as DNA: TGCGCCAGCAGCTTACAGGGGAAGAAGAACACTGAAGCTTTCTTT. Translation gives CASSLQGKKNTEAFF.